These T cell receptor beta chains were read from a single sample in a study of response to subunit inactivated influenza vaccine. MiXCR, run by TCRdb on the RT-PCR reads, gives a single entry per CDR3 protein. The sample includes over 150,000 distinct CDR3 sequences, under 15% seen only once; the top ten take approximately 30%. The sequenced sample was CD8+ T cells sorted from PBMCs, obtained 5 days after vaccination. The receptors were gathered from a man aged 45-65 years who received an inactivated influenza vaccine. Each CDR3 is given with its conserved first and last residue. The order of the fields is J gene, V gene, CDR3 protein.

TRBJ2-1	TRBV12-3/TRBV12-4	CASRLGQLQGQFF
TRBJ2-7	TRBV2	CASMVDSSYEQYF
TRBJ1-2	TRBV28	CASSFARYYGYTF
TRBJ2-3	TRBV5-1	CASSLVDSVTDTQYF
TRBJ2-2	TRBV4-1	CASSQEGLSSNTGELFF
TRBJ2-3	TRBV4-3	CASSQEDWDTQYF
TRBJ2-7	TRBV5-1	CASSLGRNSYEQYF
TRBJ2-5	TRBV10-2	CASSPSGGRLETQYF
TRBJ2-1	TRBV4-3	CASSLTSSGGALNEQFF
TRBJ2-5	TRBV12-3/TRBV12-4	CASSSLADPQETQYF
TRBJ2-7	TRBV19	CASSMRGTSYEQYF
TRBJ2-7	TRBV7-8	CASSLWTTPYEQYF
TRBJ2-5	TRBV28	CASSFQLETQETQYF
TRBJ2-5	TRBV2	CASSEFSQETQYF
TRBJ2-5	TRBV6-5	CASSSSAGGAQYF
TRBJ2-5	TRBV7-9	CASSFRGQEETQYF
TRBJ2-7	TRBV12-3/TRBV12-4	CASSQGFEQYF
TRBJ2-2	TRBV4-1	CASSQVVSPGELFF
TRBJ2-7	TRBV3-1	CASSQGLAGPFYEQYF
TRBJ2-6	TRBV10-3	CAISADDSGANVLTF
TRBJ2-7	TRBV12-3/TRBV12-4	CASSSNTYEQYF
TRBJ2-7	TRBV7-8	CASSQDLTETYEQYF
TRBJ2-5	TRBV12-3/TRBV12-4	CASTGRGTQYF
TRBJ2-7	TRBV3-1	CASSPSGLSYEQYF
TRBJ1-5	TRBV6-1	CASSRRERQPQHF
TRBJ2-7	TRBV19	CASSIGTSYEQYF
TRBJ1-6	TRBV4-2	CASSQGYYGSSYNSPLHF
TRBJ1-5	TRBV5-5	CASSLRVQGRTQQPQHF
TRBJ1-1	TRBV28	CASSLDSANTEAFF
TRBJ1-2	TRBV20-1	CSARDLGINYGYTF
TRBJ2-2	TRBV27	CASSPRVVPGELFF
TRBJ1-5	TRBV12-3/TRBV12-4	CASSWDRSNQPQHF
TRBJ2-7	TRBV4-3	CASSQTSDSSYEQYF
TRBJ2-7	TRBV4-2	CASSQARTAALASEQYF
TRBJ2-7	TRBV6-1	CASRRRAGPYYEQYF
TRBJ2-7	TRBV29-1	CSVDSSGDYEQYF
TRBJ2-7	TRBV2	CASSENSAYEQYF
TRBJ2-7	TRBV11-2	CASSPNSQGEGIEQYF
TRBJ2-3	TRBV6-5	CASSYSMASGSLTDTQYF
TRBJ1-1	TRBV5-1	CASSSRTGRTEAFF
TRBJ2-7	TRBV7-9	CASSSAGVLPYEQYF
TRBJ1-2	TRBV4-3	CASSHAGTDNYGYTF
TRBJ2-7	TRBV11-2	CASKLAGDYEQYF
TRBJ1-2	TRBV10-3	CAISETGADTYGYTF
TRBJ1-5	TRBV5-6	CASSLGSGTDQPQHF
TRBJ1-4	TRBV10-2	CASSEDRGGEKLFF
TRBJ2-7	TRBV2	CASNGFGEQYF
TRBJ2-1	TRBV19	CASSMADISYNEQFF
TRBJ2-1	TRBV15	CATSRTREYNEQFF
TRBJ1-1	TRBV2	CASNRGARGTEAFF
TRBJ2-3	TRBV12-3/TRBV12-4	CASSFNKPTSGSSTDTQYF
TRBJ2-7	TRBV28	CASSLAGLGTYEQYF
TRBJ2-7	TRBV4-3	CASKRNREQGAAEQYF